This T cell receptor (beta chain) derives from a study of identical twins. There are 17 residues in the CDR3. Germline V gene sequence: CDR1 SGHVS, CDR2 FQNEAQ. Deletions cut 5 bases from V and 0 bases from J, with 14 bases between. TCRdb re-analysed the 5' RACE reads in MiXCR, keeping a single row per CDR3 protein. The sample records 300,000 or so distinct CDR3 sequences, over 8.5% being singletons. This clonotype appeared a few times. Separately, the same data were catalogued under a study of yellow fever vaccine responses in identical twins.

The clonotype comes from a woman between 18 and 29 years old in good health. The chain recombines TRBV7-8 with TRBJ2-6, with D possibly matching TRBD1 (5 bases). Sequenced input: CD8+ T cells sorted from blood. The CDR3 protein is CASSILGVNSGANVLTF. As DNA, the CDR3 is TGTGCCAGCAGCATATTAGGGGTAAACTCTGGGGCCAACGTCCTGACTTTC.